The present TCR beta chain was sequenced within a study of regulatory T cells in long-lasting Graves disease. Time point denoted: newly diagnosed GD, antithyroid drugs for less than 3 months. After RNA was extracted from PBMCs, the TCR library was made from it. Combining iRepertoire HTBI primers with Arm-PCR of CDR3 regions, the authors built TCR beta libraries. TCRdb reprocessed the multiplex PCR reads with MiXCR, giving one entry per CDR3 protein. This sample has 450,000 to 650,000 distinct CDR3 sequences, with about 16% found just once. These data were also filed under a second study, of T cells in Graves' hyperthyroidism and ophthalmopathy. That work adds: Not enrolled were patients with uncontrolled infection, other autoimmune disease, pregnancy or lactation. Median prediction lead before ophthalmopathy onset was six to eight months with the model.

The sequencing used peripheral blood mononuclear cells (PBMCs), collected at new diagnosis, from a patient treated with antithyroid drugs. This clonotype originated in a woman in her forties or fifties with Graves disease.

The CDR3 DNA reads as TGTGCCAGCAGCCCTCCGCGTTTGTTCTTC. It translates to CASSPPRLFF. The chain joins TRBV5-8 to TRBJ2-1, with D unresolved. This CDR3 is built from 10 residues. The V and J ends lost 4 bases and 15 bases respectively, with 11 bases between them. Germline V gene data show CDR1 as SGHTS and CDR2 as YDEGEE.